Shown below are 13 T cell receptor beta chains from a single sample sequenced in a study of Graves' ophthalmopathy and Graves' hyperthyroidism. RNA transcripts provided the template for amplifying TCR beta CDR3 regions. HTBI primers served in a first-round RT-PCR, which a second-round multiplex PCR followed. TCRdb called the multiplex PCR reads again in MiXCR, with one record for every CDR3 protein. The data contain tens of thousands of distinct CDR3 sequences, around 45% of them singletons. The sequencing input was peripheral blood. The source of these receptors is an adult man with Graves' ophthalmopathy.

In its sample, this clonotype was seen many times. The CDR3 DNA reads as TGTGCCAGCAGCTTAGTACCTAGGCGTTTTTTGGCGGGAAGAGATAGGAATGAGCAGTTCTTC. Translation gives CASSLVPRRFLAGRDRNEQFF. The genes are TRBV7-9 and TRBJ2-1; D is possibly TRBD2 (6 bases). Deletions cut 1 base from V and 7 bases from J, with 32 bases between. CDR1 and CDR2 (germline): SEHNR, FQNEAQ (reference sequence). The CDR3 spans 21 residues.

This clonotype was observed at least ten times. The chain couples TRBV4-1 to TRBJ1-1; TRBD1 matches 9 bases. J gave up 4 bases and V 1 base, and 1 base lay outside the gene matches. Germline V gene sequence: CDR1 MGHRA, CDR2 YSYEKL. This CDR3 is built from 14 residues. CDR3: CASSQGDRVTEAFF. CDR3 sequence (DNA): TGCGCCAGCAGCCAAGGGGACAGGGTCACTGAAGCTTTCTTT.

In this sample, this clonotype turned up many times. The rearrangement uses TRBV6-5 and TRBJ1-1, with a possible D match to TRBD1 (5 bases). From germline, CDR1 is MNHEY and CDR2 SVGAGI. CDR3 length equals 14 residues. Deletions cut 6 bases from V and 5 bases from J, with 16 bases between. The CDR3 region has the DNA TGTGCCAGCAGAACCGGGGCCCTCGGGACTGAAGCTTTCTTT. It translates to CASRTGALGTEAFF.

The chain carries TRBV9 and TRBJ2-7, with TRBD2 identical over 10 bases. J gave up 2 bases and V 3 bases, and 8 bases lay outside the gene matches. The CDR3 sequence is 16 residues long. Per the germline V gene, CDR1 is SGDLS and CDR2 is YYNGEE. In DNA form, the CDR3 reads TGTGCCAGCAGCGCTTCACCGGGACTAGCGACCTACGAGCAGTACTTC. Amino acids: CASSASPGLATYEQYF.

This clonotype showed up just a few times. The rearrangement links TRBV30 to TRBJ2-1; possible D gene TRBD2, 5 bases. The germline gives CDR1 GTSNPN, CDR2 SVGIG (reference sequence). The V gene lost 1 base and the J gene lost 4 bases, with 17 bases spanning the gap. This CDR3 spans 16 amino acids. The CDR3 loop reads CAWSAEVGVMYNEQFF. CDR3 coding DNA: TGTGCCTGGAGTGCGGAAGTGGGAGTAATGTACAATGAGCAGTTCTTC. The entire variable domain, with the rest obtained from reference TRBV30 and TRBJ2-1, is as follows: SQTIHQWPATLVQPVGSPLSLECTVEGTSNPNLYWYRQAAGRGLQLLFYSVGIGQISSEVPQNLSASRPQDRQFILSSKKLLLSDSGFYLCAWSAEVGVMYNEQFFGPGTRLTVL.

CDR3 loop: CASTPGPDNEKLFF. The CDR3 nucleotides are TGTGCCAGCACCCCGGGGCCAGATAATGAAAAACTGTTTTTT. This rearrangement joins TRBV7-2 to TRBJ1-4; a weak D match, TRBD1 (5 bases). Germline values: CDR1 SGHTA, CDR2 FQGNSA. V lost 7 bases to trimming and J lost 4 bases, with 13 bases between them. There are 14 residues in the CDR3.

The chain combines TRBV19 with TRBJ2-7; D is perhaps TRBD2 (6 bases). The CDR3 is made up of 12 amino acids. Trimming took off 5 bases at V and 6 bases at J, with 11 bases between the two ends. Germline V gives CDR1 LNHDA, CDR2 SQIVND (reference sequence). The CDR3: CASSSQGGEQYF. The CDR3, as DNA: TGTGCCAGTAGTTCTCAGGGAGGCGAGCAGTACTTC.

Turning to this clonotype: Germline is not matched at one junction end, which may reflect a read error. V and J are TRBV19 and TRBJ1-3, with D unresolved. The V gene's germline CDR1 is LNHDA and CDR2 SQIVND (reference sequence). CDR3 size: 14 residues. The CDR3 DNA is TGTGCCAGTAGAAAACTGAACTCTGGAAGCACCATATGTTTT. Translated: CASRKLNSGSTICF.

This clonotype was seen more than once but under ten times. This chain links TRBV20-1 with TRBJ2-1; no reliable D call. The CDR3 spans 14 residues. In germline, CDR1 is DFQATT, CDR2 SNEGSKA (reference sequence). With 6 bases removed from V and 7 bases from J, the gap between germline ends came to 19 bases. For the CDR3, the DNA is TGCAGTGCCACACCACAAGGGCTGGGGAATGAGCAGTTCTTC. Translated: CSATPQGLGNEQFF.

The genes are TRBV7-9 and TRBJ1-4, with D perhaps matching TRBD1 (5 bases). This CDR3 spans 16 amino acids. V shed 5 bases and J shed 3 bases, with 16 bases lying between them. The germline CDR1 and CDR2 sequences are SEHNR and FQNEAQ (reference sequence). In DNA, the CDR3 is TGTGCCAGCAGCGACGTCTGGGGCATAGCTAATGAAAAACTGTTTTTT. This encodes CASSDVWGIANEKLFF.

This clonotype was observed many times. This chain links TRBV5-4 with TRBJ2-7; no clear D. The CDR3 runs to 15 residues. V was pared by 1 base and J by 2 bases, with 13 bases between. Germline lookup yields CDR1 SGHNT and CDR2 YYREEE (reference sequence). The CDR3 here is CASSLNSAGAYEQYF. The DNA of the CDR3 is TGTGCCAGCAGCTTGAATAGTGCAGGAGCCTACGAGCAGTACTTC.

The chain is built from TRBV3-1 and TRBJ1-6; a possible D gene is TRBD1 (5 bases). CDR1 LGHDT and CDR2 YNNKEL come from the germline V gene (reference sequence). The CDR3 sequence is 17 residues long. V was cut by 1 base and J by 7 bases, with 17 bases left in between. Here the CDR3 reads CASSQGYPGGGNSPLHF. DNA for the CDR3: TGTGCCAGCAGCCAAGGCTACCCGGGGGGAGGAAATTCACCCCTCCACTTT.

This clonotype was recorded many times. CDR3 loop: CASSIESDRGSGYTF. In DNA, the CDR3 is TGTGCCAGTAGTATAGAATCGGACAGGGGAAGTGGCTACACCTTC. V is TRBV19 and J is TRBJ1-2, with 9 bases fitting TRBD1. The CDR3 consists of 15 residues. The germline V gene has CDR1 LNHDA and CDR2 SQIVND (reference sequence). Unmatched junction bases numbered 6, after V lost 0 bases and J lost 7 bases.